This is a list of T cell receptor beta chains from one sample in a study of T cell repertoires in cytomegalovirus infection. Using its own MiXCR run on the reads, TCRdb lists one record per CDR3 protein. The sample holds 150,000 to 200,000 distinct CDR3 sequences, about 15% seen once. The sample taken for sequencing was CD8+ T cells from PBMCs. Receptor source: a human donor in good health (CMV status not recorded). Some clones in this sample may be carry-over from other donors' samples. Both conserved end residues are part of each CDR3. The D gene is left open where the match is weak. The size of a clone is reported for some rows only, either as once, few or many, or as a class for expanded clones.

size	J	V	D	DNA	CDR3
.	TRBJ2-1	TRBV6-6	.	TGTGCCAGCTTAAGGAATGAGCAGTTCTTC	CASLRNEQFF
.	TRBJ2-6	TRBV11-2	.	TGTGCCAGCAGCTCCCATTTGGGTGGGGCCAACGTCCTGACTTTC	CASSSHLGGANVLTF
few	TRBJ2-2	TRBV7-3	.	TGTGCCAGCAGCTTTGAGCCCAGTTCCTGGGAGCTGTTTTTT	CASSFEPSSWELFF
few	TRBJ2-1	TRBV7-6	.	TGTGCCAGCAGCTTAGTGGCGGGGCCCTCCTACAATGAGCAGTTCTTC	CASSLVAGPSYNEQFF
.	TRBJ2-7	TRBV5-1	TRBD2	TGCGCCAGCAGCTGGGCTAGCGGGACCTACGAGCAGTACTTC	CASSWASGTYEQYF
few	TRBJ1-1	TRBV7-9	.	TGTGCCAGCAGCTTCACGGGGCTCAGCGACACTGAAGCTTTCTTT	CASSFTGLSDTEAFF
once	TRBJ2-7	TRBV4-1	.	TGCGCCAGCAGCCAACCTTCGCCGGGAGTCAACTACGAGCAGTACTTC	CASSQPSPGVNYEQYF
.	TRBJ1-4	TRBV7-2	.	TGTGCCAGCAGCTTATATCGGACCACAACTAATGAAAAACTGTTTTTT	CASSLYRTTTNEKLFF
few	TRBJ2-1	TRBV7-8	.	TGTGCCAGCAGCTCGCCCGAAGGCAGGGCCCACAATGAGCAGTTCTTC	CASSSPEGRAHNEQFF
few	TRBJ2-3	TRBV14	.	TGTGCCAGCAGCCAAGTCCCCCTGAGGCCAGATACGCAGTATTTT	CASSQVPLRPDTQYF
few	TRBJ2-3	TRBV7-3	TRBD2	TGTGCCAGCAGCTTGACGGGGGGGGGCACAGATACGCAGTATTTT	CASSLTGGGTDTQYF
few	TRBJ2-1	TRBV24-1	.	TGTGCCACCAGTGCACAGAGATCCTACAATGAGCAGTTCTTC	CATSAQRSYNEQFF
.	TRBJ1-6	TRBV5-6	TRBD1	TGTGCCAGCAGCTGGGGGACAGGTTTTGGCTCACCCCTCCACTTT	CASSWGTGFGSPLHF
.	TRBJ2-1	TRBV6-2/TRBV6-3	.	TGTGCCAGCAGTTACATCCTCTTTACGAGGGGTCCCCCTCATGAGCAGTTCTTC	CASSYILFTRGPPHEQFF
.	TRBJ2-5	TRBV6-2/TRBV6-3	.	TGTGCCAGCAGTTTAGGACTCGGATCCGGGTACCAAGAGACCCAGTACTTC	CASSLGLGSGYQETQYF
.	TRBJ1-1	TRBV2	.	TGTGCCAGCAGCTTAGACCCAGGCTTCATGAACACTGAAGCTTTCTTT	CASSLDPGFMNTEAFF
many	TRBJ2-1	TRBV7-8	.	TGTGCCAGCAGCACCGGACATAGCTCCTACAATGAGCAGTTCTTC	CASSTGHSSYNEQFF